These 27 T cell receptor beta chains were sequenced from one sample in a study of Ad26.COV2.S vaccination and SARS-CoV-2 variants. TCRdb keeps only in-frame clones here, not all; method: immunoSEQ multiplex PCR. The sample consists of about 420,000 clones, more than 75% of them appearing once. This sample's treatment: around 19 received Ad26.COV2.S at low or high dose, single or two shots; 5 received placebo; per-sample allocation not given. Collection of samples fell on day 63 after the first vaccine or placebo injection. Sample: peripheral blood, taken in a trial of Ad26.COV2.S vaccine versus placebo. These receptors were obtained from a person between 18 and 59 years old who received the Ad26.COV2.S COVID-19 vaccine or a placebo.

The chain carries TRBV18 and TRBJ1-2; no clear D. The CDR3 loop spans 13 amino acids. Germline V lookup: CDR1 KGHSH, CDR2 LQKENI. V lost 2 bases and J lost 0, with 4 bases in between. The CDR3 here is CASSPAANYGYTF. The CDR3 region has the DNA TGTGCCAGCTCACCAGCAGCTAACTATGGCTACACCTTC.

The CDR3 loop reads CASSTDRGPNYGYTF. The CDR3 nucleotides read TGTGCCAGCAGTACGGACAGGGGGCCAAACTATGGCTACACCTTC. This chain connects TRBV27 to TRBJ1-2, with TRBD1 matching over 11 bases. From germline, CDR1 is MNHEY and CDR2 SMNVEV (reference sequence). The CDR3 contains 15 residues. Unmatched junction bases numbered 4, after V lost 5 bases and J lost 2 bases.

The DNA for the CDR3 is TGTGCCACCAGCATACTTTTGAGGGATTCACCCCTCCACTTT. Amino acids: CATSILLRDSPLHF. The chain is built from TRBV15 and TRBJ1-6; D is unresolved. V was cut by 4 bases and J by 8 bases, with 12 bases left in between. The CDR3 sequence is 14 residues long. Germline CDR1 and CDR2: LNHNV and YYDKDF (reference sequence). The entire variable domain, with the rest obtained from reference TRBV15 and TRBJ1-6, is as follows: DAMVIQNPRYQVTQFGKPVTLSCSQTLNHNVMYWYQQKSSQAPKLLFHYYDKDFNNEADTPDNFQSRRPNTSFCFLDIRSPGLGDTAMYLCATSILLRDSPLHFGNGTRLTVT.

There are a few counts of this clone. The genes are TRBV30 and TRBJ2-2, with D perhaps matching TRBD2 (6 bases). The germline V gene encodes CDR1 GTSNPN and CDR2 SVGIG (reference sequence). This CDR3 comprises 15 residues. V lost 3 bases to trimming and J lost 7 bases, with 18 bases between them. As DNA, the CDR3 is TGTGCCTGGAGGCGGGGAGGTATTCGCAGCGGGGAGCTGTTTTTT. This codes for CAWRRGGIRSGELFF. The complete variable domain, with remaining parts taken from reference TRBV30 and TRBJ2-2, reads SQTIHQWPATLVQPVGSPLSLECTVEGTSNPNLYWYRQAAGRGLQLLFYSVGIGQISSEVPQNLSASRPQDRQFILSSKKLLLSDSGFYLCAWRRGGIRSGELFFGEGSRLTVL.

The chain joins TRBV29-1 to TRBJ2-2; tentatively, D is TRBD2 (6 bases). From germline, CDR1 is SQVTM and CDR2 ANQGSEA. The CDR3 length is 15 residues. V was shortened by 4 bases and J by 3 bases, with 15 bases between the two germline ends. The DNA of the CDR3 is TGCAGCGTTGGAGGGGAGGCGAGTCACACCGGGGAGCTGTTTTTT. It yields the protein CSVGGEASHTGELFF.

The chain carries TRBV7-8 and TRBJ2-3; a weak D match, TRBD1 (6 bases). The germline CDR1 and CDR2 sequences are SGHVS and FQNEAQ. V shed 1 base and J shed 1 base, with 15 bases lying between them. CDR3 length: 17 residues. CDR3: CASSLVARPGGTDTQYF. CDR3 nucleotides: TGTGCCAGCAGCTTAGTCGCCCGACCAGGGGGCACAGATACGCAGTATTTT.

This clone was detected only once. The V and J genes are TRBV4-3 and TRBJ2-7; 9 bases align to TRBD1. The length of the CDR3 is 14 residues. The V gene end was trimmed by 3 bases and the J gene end by 2 bases; junction bases not matched to a gene: 2. The V gene's germline CDR1 is LGHNA and CDR2 YSLEER. The chain's CDR3 is CASSHGTGPYEQYF. DNA of the CDR3: TGCGCCAGCAGCCATGGGACAGGGCCCTACGAGCAGTACTTC.

V and J are TRBV6-5 and TRBJ2-7; D uncertain. Per germline, CDR1 MNHEY and CDR2 SVGAGI. Trimming cost V 7 bases and J 5 bases, with 21 bases left between them. The CDR3 is 15 amino acids. CDR3 bases: TGTGCCAGCACACTCCTCTCTACGCAACCCCACGAGCAGTACTTC. Translated: CASTLLSTQPHEQYF.

The V call is TRBV6-5, the J call TRBJ2-5; 7 bases line up with TRBD2. Losses at the gene ends were 0 bases for V and 5 bases for J; bases not matched to a gene: 6. Per the germline V gene, CDR1 is MNHEY and CDR2 is SVGAGI. The CDR3 sequence is 15 residues long. CDR3: CASSYSVGGIETQYF. The CDR3 nucleotides read TGTGCCAGCAGTTACTCAGTGGGGGGGATCGAGACCCAGTACTTC.

The chain is built from TRBV19 and TRBJ1-6, with 10 bases fitting TRBD1. J lost 7 bases, V lost 7 bases, and 7 bases had no gene match. The length of the CDR3 is 15 residues. From germline, CDR1 is LNHDA and CDR2 SQIVND (reference sequence). Written as DNA, the CDR3 is TGTGCCAGTACTCCGGGACAGGGGATCAATTCACCCCTCCACTTT. Its protein is CASTPGQGINSPLHF.

The rearrangement joins TRBV7-2 to TRBJ2-1; 7 positions agree with TRBD1. Trimming took 1 base from V and 8 from J; bases not matched to a gene: 8. In germline, CDR1 is SGHTA, CDR2 FQGNSA. The CDR3 is made up of 15 amino acids. The CDR3 DNA sequence: TGTGCCAGCAGCTTAGAGGGCAGGGGGATCGATGAGCAGTTCTTC. It yields the protein CASSLEGRGIDEQFF.

The chain has TRBV4-1 and TRBJ2-7; D is unresolved. The CDR3 is 13 amino acids. Trimming took 1 base from V and 2 from J, leaving 6 bases between them. The germline CDR1 and CDR2 sequences are MGHRA and YSYEKL. CDR3 sequence (DNA): TGCGCCAGCAGCCAAGCATTAACCTACGAGCAGTACTTC. Translation gives CASSQALTYEQYF.

The V gene is TRBV6-5, the J gene TRBJ2-1, with 9 positions matching TRBD1. The junction had 7 bases not matched to a gene; V was cut back by 0 bases and J by 7 bases. The CDR3 is 16 residues long. Looked up from germline, CDR1 is MNHEY and CDR2 is SVGAGI. The CDR3 loop reads CASSYSRTGVRNEQFF. The DNA of the CDR3 is TGTGCCAGCAGTTACTCCCGGACAGGGGTGCGGAATGAGCAGTTCTTC.

As to this clone: The same CDR3 can be traced to other DNA sequences in this sample. This chain links TRBV18 with TRBJ2-2; D unclear. The V and J ends lost 3 bases and 8 bases respectively, with 4 bases between them. The CDR3 sequence is 11 residues long. Germline V CDR1 and CDR2: KGHSH, LQKENI. The CDR3 DNA follows: TGTGCCAGCTCACCGACAGGGGAGCTGTTTTTT. Translated: CASSPTGELFF.

The chain employs TRBV7-2 and TRBJ1-2; a possible D gene is TRBD1 (6 bases). V was trimmed by 0 bases and J by 5 bases, leaving 10 bases between them. CDR1 is SGHTA, CDR2 FQGNSA, per germline. This CDR3 contains 14 residues. CDR3 coding DNA: TGTGCCAGCAGCTTAGCGCGGGGGACATATGGCTACACCTTC. Encoded protein: CASSLARGTYGYTF.

The J gene is TRBJ1-2, the V gene TRBV10-3; D remains ambiguous. Trimming left V 5 bases short and J 10 bases short, with 20 bases between. This CDR3 region has 14 residues. In germline, CDR1 is ENHRY, CDR2 SYGVKD. In DNA, the CDR3 is TGTGCCATCAGTTTCGACGGAAAGGATTTGGCCTACACCTTC. Amino acid sequence: CAISFDGKDLAYTF.

The rearrangement links TRBV9 to TRBJ2-1, with 10 bases aligning to TRBD1. The CDR3 runs 14 residues. The germline gives CDR1 SGDLS, CDR2 YYNGEE. V shed 8 bases and J 7 bases; nucleotides not matched to a gene: 9. CDR3 nucleotides: TGTGCCAGGCCCTCGACAGGGGGCGTGAATGAGCAGTTCTTC. Protein product: CARPSTGGVNEQFF.

The chain recombines TRBV19 with TRBJ2-3; D remains ambiguous. Trimming took off 9 bases at V and 4 bases at J, with 8 bases between the two ends. Per the germline V gene, CDR1 is LNHDA and CDR2 is SQIVND (reference sequence). This CDR3 comprises 11 residues. The CDR3 DNA is TGTGCCAGCAAAGAGTCAGATACGCAGTATTTT. Translation gives CASKESDTQYF.

This clone was recorded only once. The chain combines TRBV4-2 with TRBJ1-2; maybe TRBD1 (5 bases). The CDR3 has 14 amino acids. Trimming took 0 bases from V and 2 from J, leaving 7 bases between them. Germline V gene sequence: CDR1 LGHNA, CDR2 YNFKEQ. This CDR3 reads CASSQESGNYGYTF. The DNA for the CDR3 is TGTGCCAGCAGCCAAGAATCAGGGAACTATGGCTACACCTTC.

The genes are TRBV27 and TRBJ2-1; D is unresolved. V lost 6 bases and J lost 4, with 4 bases in between. The germline gives CDR1 MNHEY, CDR2 SMNVEV (reference sequence). The CDR3 is 11 amino acids. CDR3 protein: CASRGYNEQFF. CDR3 nucleotide sequence: TGTGCCAGCAGGGGTTACAATGAGCAGTTCTTC.

J is TRBJ2-1 and V is TRBV5-1; D may match TRBD1 or TRBD2 (5 bases each). Germline V lookup: CDR1 SGHRS, CDR2 YFSETQ. The CDR3 loop spans 15 amino acids. Trimming stripped 5 bases from V and 5 bases from J, with 17 bases between. For the CDR3, the DNA is TGCGCCAGCAGGTTAGGGGAAGGGAGACACAATGAGCAGTTCTTC. Its protein is CASRLGEGRHNEQFF.

The rearrangement links TRBV9 to TRBJ2-1, with 11 bases identical to TRBD2. Germline CDR1 and CDR2: SGDLS and YYNGEE. The CDR3 length is 14 residues. V was pared by 0 bases and J by 8 bases, with 1 base of the junction left unmatched. CDR3 in amino acids: CASSVGLAGHEQFF. DNA for the CDR3: TGTGCCAGCAGCGTAGGACTAGCGGGGCATGAGCAGTTCTTC.

The V and J genes are TRBV7-2 and TRBJ2-3; 13 bases are shared with TRBD2. The CDR3 totals 16 residues. Trimming at V came to 3 bases and at J to 3 bases, leaving 3 bases not matched to a gene. CDR1 is SGHTA, CDR2 FQGNSA, per germline. For the CDR3, the DNA is TGTGCCAGCAGCTTCATGACTAGCGGGGGGACAGATACGCAGTATTTT. Its translation: CASSFMTSGGTDTQYF.

As for this clone: The same CDR3 also results from other DNA sequences found in this sample. The chain couples TRBV30 to TRBJ1-5, with D uncertain. From germline, CDR1 is GTSNPN and CDR2 SVGIG (reference sequence). The CDR3 loop spans 13 amino acids. V gave up 0 bases and J gave up 6 bases, with 9 bases separating them. This CDR3 is CAWSVEGTQPQHF. In DNA, the CDR3 is TGTGCCTGGAGTGTCGAGGGAACTCAGCCCCAGCATTTT.

The table lists this clone with a few counts. The chain employs TRBV7-6 and TRBJ2-7; perhaps D is TRBD1 or TRBD2 (5 bases each). V was shortened by 5 bases and J by 5 bases, with 13 bases between the two germline ends. This CDR3 region has 13 residues. Germline V CDR1 and CDR2: SGHVS, FNYEAQ. CDR3 coding DNA: TGTGCCAGCAGCCCGGGACCCAGCAACGAGCAGTACTTC. Protein product: CASSPGPSNEQYF.

The rearrangement links TRBV5-4 to TRBJ2-3; D might be TRBD2 (5 bases). This CDR3 comprises 13 residues. Germline CDR1 and CDR2: SGHNT and YYREEE (reference sequence). V lost 6 bases and J lost 2, with 10 bases in between. This CDR3 is CASTSGDTDTQYF. The DNA for the CDR3 is TGTGCCAGCACCTCCGGGGACACAGATACGCAGTATTTT. Full variable domain (outside the CDR3, taken from reference TRBV5-4 and TRBJ2-3): ETGVTQSPTHLIKTRGQQVTLRCSSQSGHNTVSWYQQALGQGPQFIFQYYREEENGRGNFPPRFSGLQFPNYSSELNVNALELDDSALYLCASTSGDTDTQYFGPGTRLTVL.

J is TRBJ2-1 and V is TRBV7-2; D not certain. The CDR3 is 13 amino acids. The ends were cut back, 6 bases at V and 2 bases at J, with 8 bases in the middle. Per the germline V gene, CDR1 is SGHTA and CDR2 is FQGNSA. In nucleotides, the CDR3 is TGTGCCAGCAGATGGGGTGCCTACAATGAGCAGTTCTTC. Its translation is CASRWGAYNEQFF. Filled out from reference TRBV7-2 and TRBJ2-1, the complete variable domain reads GAGVSQSPSNKVTEKGKDVELRCDPISGHTALYWYRQSLGQGLEFLIYFQGNSAPDKSGLPSDRFSAERTGGSVSTLTIQRTQQEDSAVYLCASRWGAYNEQFFGPGTRLTVL.